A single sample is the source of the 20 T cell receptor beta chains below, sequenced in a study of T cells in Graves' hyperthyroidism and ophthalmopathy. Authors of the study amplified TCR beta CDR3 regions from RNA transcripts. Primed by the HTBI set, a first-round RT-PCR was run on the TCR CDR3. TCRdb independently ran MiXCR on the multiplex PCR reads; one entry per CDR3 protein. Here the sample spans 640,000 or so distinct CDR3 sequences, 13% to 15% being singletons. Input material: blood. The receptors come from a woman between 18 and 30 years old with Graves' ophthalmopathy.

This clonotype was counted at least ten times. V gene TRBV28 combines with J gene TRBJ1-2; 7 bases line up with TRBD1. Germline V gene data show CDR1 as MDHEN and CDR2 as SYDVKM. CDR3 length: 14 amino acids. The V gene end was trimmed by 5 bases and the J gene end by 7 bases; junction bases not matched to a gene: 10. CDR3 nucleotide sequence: TGTGCCAGCAGTATACCCACACAGGGGAGTGGCTACACCTTC. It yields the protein CASSIPTQGSGYTF.

The CDR3 region has the DNA TGTGCCAGCAGTTATTACAGGGGGCTTTCTGGCTACACCTTC. As protein: CASSYYRGLSGYTF. The chain combines TRBV6-2 or TRBV6-3 with TRBJ1-2; TRBD1 agrees at 9 bases. Germline loops: CDR1 MNHEY, CDR2 SVGEGT. This CDR3 comprises 14 residues. Unmatched junction bases numbered 6, after V lost 3 bases and J lost 7 bases.

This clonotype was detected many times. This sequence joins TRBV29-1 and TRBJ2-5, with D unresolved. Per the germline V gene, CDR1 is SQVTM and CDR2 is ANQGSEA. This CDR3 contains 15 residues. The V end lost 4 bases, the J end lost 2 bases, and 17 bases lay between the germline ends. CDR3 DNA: TGCAGCGTTGCCCTGAGTACGTCAGAACAAGAGACCCAGTACTTC. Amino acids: CSVALSTSEQETQYF.

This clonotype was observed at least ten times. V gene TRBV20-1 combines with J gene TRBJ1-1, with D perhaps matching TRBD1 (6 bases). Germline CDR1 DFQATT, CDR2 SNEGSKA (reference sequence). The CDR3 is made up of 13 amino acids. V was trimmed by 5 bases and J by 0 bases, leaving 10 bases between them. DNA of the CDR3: TGCAGTGCTGAGGACAGAATGAACACTGAAGCTTTCTTT. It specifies CSAEDRMNTEAFF.

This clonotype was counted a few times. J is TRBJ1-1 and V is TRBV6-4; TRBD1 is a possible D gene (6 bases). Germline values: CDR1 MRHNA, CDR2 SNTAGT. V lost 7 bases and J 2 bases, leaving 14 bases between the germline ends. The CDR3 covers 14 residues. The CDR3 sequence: CASKPNRANTEAFF. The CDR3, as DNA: TGTGCCAGCAAGCCTAACAGGGCCAACACTGAAGCTTTCTTT.

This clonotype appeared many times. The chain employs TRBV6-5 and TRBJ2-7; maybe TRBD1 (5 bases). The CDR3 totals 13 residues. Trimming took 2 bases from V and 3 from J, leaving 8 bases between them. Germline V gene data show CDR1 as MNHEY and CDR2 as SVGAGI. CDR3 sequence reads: CASSYRQHYEQYF. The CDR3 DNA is TGTGCCAGCAGTTACCGACAGCACTACGAGCAGTACTTC.

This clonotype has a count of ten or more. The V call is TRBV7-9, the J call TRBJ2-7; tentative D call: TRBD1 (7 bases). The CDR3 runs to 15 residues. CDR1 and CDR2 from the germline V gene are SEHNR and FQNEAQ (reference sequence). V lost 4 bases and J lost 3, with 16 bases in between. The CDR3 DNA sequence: TGTGCCAGCAGCTCTACCGGGACAGCGGGCTACGAGCAGTACTTC. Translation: CASSSTGTAGYEQYF. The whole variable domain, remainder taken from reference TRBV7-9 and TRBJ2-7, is DTGVSQNPRHKITKRGQNVTFRCDPISEHNRLYWYRQTLGQGPEFLTYFQNEAQLEKSRLLSDRFSAERPKGSFSTLEIQRTEQGDSAMYLCASSSTGTAGYEQYFGPGTRLTVT.

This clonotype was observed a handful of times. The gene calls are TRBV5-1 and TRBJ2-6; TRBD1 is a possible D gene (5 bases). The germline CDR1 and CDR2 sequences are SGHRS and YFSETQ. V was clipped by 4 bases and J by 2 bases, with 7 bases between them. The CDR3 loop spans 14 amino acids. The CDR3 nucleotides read TGCGCCAGCAGCGCGACAGCTGGGGCCAACGTCCTGACTTTC. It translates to CASSATAGANVLTF.

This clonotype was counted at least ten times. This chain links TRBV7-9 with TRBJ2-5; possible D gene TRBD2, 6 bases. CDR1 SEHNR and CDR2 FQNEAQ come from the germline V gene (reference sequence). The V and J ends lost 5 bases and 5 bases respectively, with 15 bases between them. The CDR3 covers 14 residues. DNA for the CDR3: TGTGCCAGCAGCCTCCCGGGACTCGGTGAGACCCAGTACTTC. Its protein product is CASSLPGLGETQYF.

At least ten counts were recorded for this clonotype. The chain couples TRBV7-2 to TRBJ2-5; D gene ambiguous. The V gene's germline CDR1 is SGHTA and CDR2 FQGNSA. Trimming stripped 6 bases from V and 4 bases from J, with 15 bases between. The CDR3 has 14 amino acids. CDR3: CASSGRVGSETQYF. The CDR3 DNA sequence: TGTGCCAGCAGTGGTAGGGTAGGGTCAGAGACCCAGTACTTC. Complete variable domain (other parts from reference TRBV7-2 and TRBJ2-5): GAGVSQSPSNKVTEKGKDVELRCDPISGHTALYWYRQSLGQGLEFLIYFQGNSAPDKSGLPSDRFSAERTGGSVSTLTIQRTQQEDSAVYLCASSGRVGSETQYFGPGTRLLVL.

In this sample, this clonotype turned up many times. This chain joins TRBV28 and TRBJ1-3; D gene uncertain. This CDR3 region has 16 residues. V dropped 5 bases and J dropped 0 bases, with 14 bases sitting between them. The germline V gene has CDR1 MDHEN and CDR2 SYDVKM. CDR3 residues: CASSSWRQSSGNTIYF. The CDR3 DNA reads TGTGCCAGCAGTAGTTGGAGACAATCCTCTGGAAACACCATATATTTT.

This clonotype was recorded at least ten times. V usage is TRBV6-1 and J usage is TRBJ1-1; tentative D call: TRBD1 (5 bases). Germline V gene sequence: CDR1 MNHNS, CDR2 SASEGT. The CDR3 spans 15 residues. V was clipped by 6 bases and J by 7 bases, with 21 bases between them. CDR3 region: CASSDTGLASIEAFF. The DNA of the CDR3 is TGTGCCAGCAGCGACACGGGACTGGCGTCGATTGAAGCTTTCTTT.

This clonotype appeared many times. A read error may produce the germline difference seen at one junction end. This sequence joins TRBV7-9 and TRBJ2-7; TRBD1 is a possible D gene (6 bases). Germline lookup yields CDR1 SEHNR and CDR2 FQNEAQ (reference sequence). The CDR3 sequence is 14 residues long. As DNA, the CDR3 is TGTGCCAGCACCTTAAGGGGGAGCTCCTACGAGCAGTACTTC. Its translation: CASTLRGSSYEQYF. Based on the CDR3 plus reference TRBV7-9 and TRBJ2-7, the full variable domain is DTGVSQNPRHKITKRGQNVTFRCDPISEHNRLYWYRQTLGQGPEFLTYFQNEAQLEKSRLLSDRFSAERPKGSFSTLEIQRTEQGDSAMYLCASTLRGSSYEQYFGPGTRLTVT.

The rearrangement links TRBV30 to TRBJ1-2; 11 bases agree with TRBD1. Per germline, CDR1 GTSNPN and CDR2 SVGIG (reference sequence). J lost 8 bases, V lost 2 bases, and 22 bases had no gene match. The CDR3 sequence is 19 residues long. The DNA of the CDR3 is TGTGCCTGGAGTCGGCGTCGCGGACAGGGGGCCCTGCCGGGTAGGGGCTACACCTTC. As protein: CAWSRRRGQGALPGRGYTF.

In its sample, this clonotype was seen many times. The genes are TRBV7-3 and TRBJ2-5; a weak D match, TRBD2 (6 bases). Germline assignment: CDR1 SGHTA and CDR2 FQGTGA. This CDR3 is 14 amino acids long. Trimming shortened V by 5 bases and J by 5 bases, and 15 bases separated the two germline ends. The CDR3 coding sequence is TGTGCCAGCAGCAAGACTAGTACCGCGGAGACCCAGTACTTC. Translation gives CASSKTSTAETQYF. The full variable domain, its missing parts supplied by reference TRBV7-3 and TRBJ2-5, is GAGVSQTPSNKVTEKGKYVELRCDPISGHTALYWYRQSLGQGPEFLIYFQGTGAADDSGLPNDRFFAVRPEGSVSTLKIQRTERGDSAVYLCASSKTSTAETQYFGPGTRLLVL.

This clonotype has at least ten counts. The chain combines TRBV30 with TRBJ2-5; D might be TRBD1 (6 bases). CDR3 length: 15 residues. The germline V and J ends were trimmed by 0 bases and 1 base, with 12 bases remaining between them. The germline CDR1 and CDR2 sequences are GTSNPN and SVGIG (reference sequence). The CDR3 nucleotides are TGTGCCTGGAGTGTAGGGCAGGGGCCCCAAGAGACCCAGTACTTC. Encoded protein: CAWSVGQGPQETQYF.

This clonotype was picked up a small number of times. CDR3 nucleotides: TGTGCCAGCAGGAGGGACAGGGTGGAAGCTTTCTTT. It translates to CASRRDRVEAFF. The gene calls are TRBV6-1 and TRBJ1-1, with 9 bases that match TRBD1. The germline V gene encodes CDR1 MNHNS and CDR2 SASEGT. Trimming removed 6 bases from V and 8 bases from J; junction bases left unmatched: 4. This CDR3 contains 12 residues.

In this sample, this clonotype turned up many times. CDR3 DNA sequence: TGCAGTGCTAGAGGGGCAGGATTGAACACTGAAGCTTTCTTT. It yields the protein CSARGAGLNTEAFF. The rearrangement joins TRBV20-1 to TRBJ1-1; D gene uncertain. Germline CDR1 DFQATT, CDR2 SNEGSKA (reference sequence). Between the trimmed V and J ends, which lost 1 base and 0 bases, there was a span of 9 bases. This CDR3 has 14 residues.

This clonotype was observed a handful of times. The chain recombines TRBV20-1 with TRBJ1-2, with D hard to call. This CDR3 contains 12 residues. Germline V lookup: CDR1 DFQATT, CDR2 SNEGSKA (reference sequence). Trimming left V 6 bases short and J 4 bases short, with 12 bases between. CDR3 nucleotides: TGCAGTGCCTACTTACGGGTCTATGGCTACACCTTC. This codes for CSAYLRVYGYTF.

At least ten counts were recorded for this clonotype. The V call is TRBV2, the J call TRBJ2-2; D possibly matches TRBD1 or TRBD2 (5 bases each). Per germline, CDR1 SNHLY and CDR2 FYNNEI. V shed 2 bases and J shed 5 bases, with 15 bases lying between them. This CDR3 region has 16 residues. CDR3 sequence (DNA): TGTGCCAGCAGTGAATCCGGGGCCAGGTGGACCGGGGAGCTGTTTTTT. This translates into CASSESGARWTGELFF.